This T cell receptor (beta chain) was identified in a study of T cell responses to AZD1222 COVID-19 vaccine. About the study: Second doses that came at about 4 or about 12 weeks were put together. Whole-study findings and limits: White British donors predominated, females outnumbered males, and clonal diversity was possibly underestimated. Vaccine-associated CD4 TCRs ranged over spike, dominating at 160-218 and 743-854. Repertoire sampling occurred only after the peak T cell response.

Note on this clone: The target antigen is unknown.

Generated by immunoSEQ multiplex PCR, the TCRdb table keeps only in-frame clones and is missing some. Of about 100,000 clones in the sample, about nine tenths were seen once. V lost 7 bases and J lost 7; bases outside the gene matches: 15. The CDR3 loop spans 17 amino acids. Germline V gives CDR1 LNHDA, CDR2 SQIVND (reference sequence). The sequencing here drew on peripheral blood, taken on day 0 of AZD1222 vaccination. The sequence derives from an adult in good health. The V and J genes are TRBV19 and TRBJ1-6, with TRBD1 matching over 8 bases. The CDR3 sequence is CASMGTGGSPVNSPLHF. The CDR3 DNA sequence: TGTGCCAGTATGGGCACAGGGGGTTCCCCGGTGAATTCACCCCTCCACTTT.